This T cell receptor beta chain was captured by sequencing in a study of early T cells in non-severe SARS-CoV-2 infection. Study-wide points: Private and CD4 specificities were missed by VDJdb matching, which favored anti-spike CD8 responses.

Each CDR3 protein gets one entry after TCRdb re-called the 5' RACE reads with MiXCR. The data show around 84,000 distinct CDR3 sequences, less than 11% seen once. Regarding this clonotype: Its antigen is unidentified.

The sample in question was whole blood, obtained at baseline. The TCR sequence derives from an adult who was a healthcare worker with PCR-confirmed SARS-CoV-2 infection or an uninfected control (not recorded which).

The CDR3 DNA reads TGTGCCAGCAGTTACCATGCCGGAGCAAACAATGAGCAGTTCTTC. It codes for CASSYHAGANNEQFF. The chain is built from TRBV12-3 or TRBV12-4 and TRBJ2-1; unclear D gene. V shed 4 bases and J shed 5 bases, with 15 bases lying between them. There are 15 residues in the CDR3.